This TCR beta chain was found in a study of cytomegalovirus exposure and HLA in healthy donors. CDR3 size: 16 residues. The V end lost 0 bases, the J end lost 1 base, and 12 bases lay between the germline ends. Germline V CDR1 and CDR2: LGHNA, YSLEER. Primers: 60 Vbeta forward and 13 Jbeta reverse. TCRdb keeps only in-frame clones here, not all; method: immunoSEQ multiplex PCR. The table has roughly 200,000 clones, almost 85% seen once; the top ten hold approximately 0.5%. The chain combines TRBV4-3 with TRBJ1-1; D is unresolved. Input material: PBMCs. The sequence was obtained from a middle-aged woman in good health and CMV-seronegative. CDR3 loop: CASSQDRGQPNTEAFF. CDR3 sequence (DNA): TGCGCCAGCAGCCAAGATCGAGGGCAGCCGAACACTGAAGCTTTCTTT.